This T cell receptor beta chain was profiled in a study of blood T cell repertoires in COVID-19. Study-wide context: The United States, Italy and Spain supplied acute and convalescent COVID-19 samples. PBMCs, B-cell-depleted T cells, or T cells were the source of the cDNA or gDNA that made up the material.

Per the authors' pipeline: The assay estimated nucleated cells by amplifying reference gene primers. The protocol was immunoSEQ multiplex PCR, while the TCRdb copy is restricted to in-frame clones and leaves out a portion. The D gene and trimming were derived from the DNA, and the V and J assignments and clone size from that table. The repertoire holds some 80,000 clones, with less than 85% as singletons. This clone was detected a few times. V was clipped by 11 bases and J by 8 bases, with 21 bases between them. Looked up from germline, CDR1 is MNHEY and CDR2 is SMNVEV (reference sequence). The CDR3 has 13 residues.

The V and J genes are TRBV27 and TRBJ1-2; D is possibly TRBD1 (6 bases). The clonotype comes from an elderly woman with active or convalescent COVID-19. What was sequenced was peripheral blood. The CDR3 region has the DNA TGTGCCGCTGGGGCCCGACAGGCGGCGGGCTACACCTTC. Translated: CAAGARQAAGYTF.